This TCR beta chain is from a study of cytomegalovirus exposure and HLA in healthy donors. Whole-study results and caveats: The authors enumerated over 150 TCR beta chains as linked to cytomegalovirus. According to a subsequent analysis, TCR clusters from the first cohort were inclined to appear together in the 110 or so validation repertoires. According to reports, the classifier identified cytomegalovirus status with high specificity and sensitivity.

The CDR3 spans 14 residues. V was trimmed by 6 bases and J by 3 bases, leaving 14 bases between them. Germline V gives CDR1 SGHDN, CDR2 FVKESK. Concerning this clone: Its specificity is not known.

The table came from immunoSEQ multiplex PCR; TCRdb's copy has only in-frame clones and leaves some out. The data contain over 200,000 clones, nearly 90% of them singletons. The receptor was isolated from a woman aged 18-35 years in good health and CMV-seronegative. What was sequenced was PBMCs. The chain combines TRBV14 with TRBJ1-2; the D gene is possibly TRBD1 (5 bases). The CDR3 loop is CASRPRGGDYGYTF. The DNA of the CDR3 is TGTGCCAGCAGACCCCGGGGGGGAGACTATGGCTACACCTTC.